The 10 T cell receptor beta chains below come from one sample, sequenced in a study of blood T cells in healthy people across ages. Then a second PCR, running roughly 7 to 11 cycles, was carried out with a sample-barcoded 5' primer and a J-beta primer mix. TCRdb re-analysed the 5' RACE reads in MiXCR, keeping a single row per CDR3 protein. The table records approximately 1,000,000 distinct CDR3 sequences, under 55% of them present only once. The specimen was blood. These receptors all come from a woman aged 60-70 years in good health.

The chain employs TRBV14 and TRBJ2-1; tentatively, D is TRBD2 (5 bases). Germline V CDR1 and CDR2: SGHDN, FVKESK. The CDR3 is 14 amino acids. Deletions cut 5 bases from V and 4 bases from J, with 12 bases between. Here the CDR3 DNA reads TGTGCCAGCAGCATGACCGAGCGGTACAATGAGCAGTTCTTC. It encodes CASSMTERYNEQFF.

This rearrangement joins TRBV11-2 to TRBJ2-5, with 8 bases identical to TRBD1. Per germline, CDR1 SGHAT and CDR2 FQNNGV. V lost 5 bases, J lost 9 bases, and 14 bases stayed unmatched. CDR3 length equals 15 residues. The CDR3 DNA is TGTGCCAGCAGCCCACGGACAGGGCCGCAGGAGGCCCAGTACTTC. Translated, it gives CASSPRTGPQEAQYF.

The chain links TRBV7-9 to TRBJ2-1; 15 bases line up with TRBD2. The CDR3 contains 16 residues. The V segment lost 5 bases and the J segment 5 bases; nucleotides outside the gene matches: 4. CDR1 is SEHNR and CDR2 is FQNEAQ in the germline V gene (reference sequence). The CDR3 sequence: CASSPGTSGRHNEQFF. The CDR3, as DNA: TGTGCCAGCAGCCCCGGGACTAGCGGGAGGCACAATGAGCAGTTCTTC. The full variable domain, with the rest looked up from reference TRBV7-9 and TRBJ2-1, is DTGVSQNPRHKITKRGQNVTFRCDPISEHNRLYWYRQTLGQGPEFLTYFQNEAQLEKSRLLSDRFSAERPKGSFSTLEIQRTEQGDSAMYLCASSPGTSGRHNEQFFGPGTRLTVL.

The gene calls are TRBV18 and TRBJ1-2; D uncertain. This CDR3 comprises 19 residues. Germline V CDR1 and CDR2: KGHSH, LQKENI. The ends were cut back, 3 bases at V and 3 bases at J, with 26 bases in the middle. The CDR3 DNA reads TGTGCCAGCTCACCCGAGGTAGGGAACGCGGACGCCGGGGACTATGGCTACACCTTC. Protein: CASSPEVGNADAGDYGYTF.

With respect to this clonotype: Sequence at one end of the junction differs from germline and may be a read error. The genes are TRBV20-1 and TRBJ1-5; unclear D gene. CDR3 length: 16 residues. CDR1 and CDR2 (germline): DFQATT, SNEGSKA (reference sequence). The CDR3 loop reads CSARASSHDSNQPQHF. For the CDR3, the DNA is TGCAGCGCTAGAGCCTCCTCACATGATAGCAATCAGCCCCAGCATTTT.

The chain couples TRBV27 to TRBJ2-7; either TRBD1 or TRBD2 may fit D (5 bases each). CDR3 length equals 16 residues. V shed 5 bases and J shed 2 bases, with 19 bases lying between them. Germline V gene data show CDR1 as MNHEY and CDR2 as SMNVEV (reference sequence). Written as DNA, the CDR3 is TGTGCCAGCAGTCCCGGGGCCGTCCCTTCCCCCTACGAGCAGTACTTC. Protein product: CASSPGAVPSPYEQYF.

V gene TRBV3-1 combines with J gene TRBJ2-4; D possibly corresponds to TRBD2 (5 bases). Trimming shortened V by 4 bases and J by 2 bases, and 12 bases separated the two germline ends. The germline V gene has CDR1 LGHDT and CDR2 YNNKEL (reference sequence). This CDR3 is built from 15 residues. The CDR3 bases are TGTGCCAGCAGCCGGAAACTAGGGCCCAAAAACATTCAGTACTTC. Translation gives CASSRKLGPKNIQYF.

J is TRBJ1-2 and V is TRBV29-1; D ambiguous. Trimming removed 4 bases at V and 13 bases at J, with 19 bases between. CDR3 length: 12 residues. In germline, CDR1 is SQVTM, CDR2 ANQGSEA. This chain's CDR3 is CSVGGGLPPVTF. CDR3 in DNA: TGCAGCGTTGGAGGTGGTCTTCCGCCTGTCACCTTC.

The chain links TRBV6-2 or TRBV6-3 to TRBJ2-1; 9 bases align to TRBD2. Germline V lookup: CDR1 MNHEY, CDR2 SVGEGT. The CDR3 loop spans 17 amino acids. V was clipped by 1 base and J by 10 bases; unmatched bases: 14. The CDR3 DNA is TGTGCCAGCAGTTACTTGGGGCTAGCGGGAATAGGAGGGGAGCAGTTCTTC. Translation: CASSYLGLAGIGGEQFF.

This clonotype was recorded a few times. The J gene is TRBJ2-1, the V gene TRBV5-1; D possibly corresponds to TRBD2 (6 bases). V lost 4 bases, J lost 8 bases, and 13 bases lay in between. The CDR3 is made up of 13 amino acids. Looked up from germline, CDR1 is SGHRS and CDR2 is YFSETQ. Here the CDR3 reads CASSLPGVDEQFF. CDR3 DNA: TGCGCCAGCAGCCTACCGGGGGTAGATGAGCAGTTCTTC.